This T cell receptor beta chain appears in the sequencing data of a study of regulatory T cells in long-lasting Graves disease. Combining iRepertoire HTBI primers with Arm-PCR of CDR3 regions, the authors built TCR beta libraries. TCRdb reprocessed the multiplex PCR reads with MiXCR, giving one entry per CDR3 protein. The table lists 310,000 or so distinct CDR3 sequences, 22% of them singletons. CDR3 length: 15 amino acids. Germline-derived CDR1 and CDR2 are SGHTA and FQGNSA. V gave up 1 base and J gave up 5 bases; unmatched junction bases: 0. The sample's time point: persistent/refractory GD, antithyroid drugs over 5 years with positive TRAb. The TCR library was made from RNA extracted from PBMCs.

This receptor was identified in a female donor with Graves disease. Here the sequenced sample was peripheral blood mononuclear cells (PBMCs), taken when the disease was refractory, from a patient treated with antithyroid drugs. This sequence joins TRBV7-2 and TRBJ2-1; the match to TRBD2 covers 12 bases. The CDR3 DNA is TGTGCCAGCAGCTTAGGGACTAGCGGGGACAATGAGCAGTTCTTC. Amino acid sequence: CASSLGTSGDNEQFF. The full variable domain, its missing parts supplied by reference TRBV7-2 and TRBJ2-1, is GAGVSQSPSNKVTEKGKDVELRCDPISGHTALYWYRQSLGQGLEFLIYFQGNSAPDKSGLPSDRFSAERTGGSVSTLTIQRTQQEDSAVYLCASSLGTSGDNEQFFGPGTRLTVL.